This T cell receptor (beta chain) is drawn from a study of T cell repertoires in cytomegalovirus infection (dated by TCRdb to between 2018 and 2021). Study-level background: Recently identified HLA-C-restricted CMV epitopes, whose presentation resists viral immunomodulation, were targeted by peptide stimulations together with well-studied HLA-B-restricted epitopes. Because public TCR beta signatures pointed to carriage of CMV infection together with the matching HLA type, the HLA type of each donor mattered for the analysis. The investigation overall reported the following: In both this cohort and an independent roughly 400-donor cohort, the cumulative frequency of public TCR beta family members distinguished carriers of CMV infection plus the relevant HLA type. In the ex vivo response, HLA-C-restricted CMV-specific TCR beta clonotypes were dominant, and in two of eight donors the single most frequent clonotype came from this HLA-C-restricted group.

The treatment or condition label of this sample denotes: in vitro stimulation with specific CMV peptide epitopes to enrich CMV-specific T cells. On this clonotype itself: What this receptor recognizes is not known. Base qualities are not at hand, and no much larger clone is one base apart.

The CDR3 starts with the cysteine, ends with the phenylalanine, and has 13 residues. The CDR3 DNA has 39 bases and is translated from base 1. V ends up 2 bases short and J 5 bases short, with an unmatched junction base count of 5. Taken from the germline V gene, the CDR1 and CDR2 loops are SQVTM and ANQGSEA. TCRdb names Illumina HiSeq 1500 as the instrument used. Clones were called with MiXCR by TCRdb after fastp trimmed the public reads at Q25, and only in-frame beta chains were retained. CDR3 protein sequences are deduplicated, and each keeps its most common genes and DNA. Across this sample there are 900,000 to 950,000 distinct CDR3 sequences, with roughly 30% seen only once. The ten largest clones add up to 13% of the sample.

Sample: cultured CD8+ T cells from PBMCs, taken from culture after CMV antigen stimulation. The rearranged segments are TRBV29-1 and TRBJ1-1, with 7 bases in between that match TRBD1. This receptor was taken from a human donor in good health (CMV status not recorded). Some clones in this sample may be carry-over from other donors' samples. The CDR3 sequence is CSVEKHRGTEAFF. The nucleotide sequence is given as TGCAGCGTTGAAAAGCACAGGGGAACTGAAGCTTTCTTT.